A selection of T cell receptor beta chains follows, all from one sample in a study of T cells in Graves' hyperthyroidism and ophthalmopathy. TCRdb re-called the multiplex PCR reads through MiXCR, storing one row per CDR3 protein. The sample holds roughly 720,000 distinct CDR3 sequences, 15% to 20% seen once. Input material: blood. The receptors originated from a man aged 50-60 years with Graves' hyperthyroidism. Each CDR3 is given with its conserved first and last residue. Fields, in order: J gene, clone size, V gene, D gene, CDR3 protein, CDR3 DNA. A D gene is named only where the DNA matches it firmly. Clone size appears in some rows only: once, few, many, or a class for an expanded clone.

J: TRBJ2-7
size: many
V: TRBV28
D: .
CDR3: CASSPPDREGEQYF
DNA: TGTGCCAGCAGTCCCCCGGACAGGGAGGGCGAGCAGTACTTC

J: TRBJ1-5
size: .
V: TRBV7-9
D: .
CDR3: CASSPGVLPYSNQPQHF
DNA: TGTGCCAGCAGCCCGGGGGTTCTGCCTTATAGCAATCAGCCCCAGCATTTT

J: TRBJ1-1
size: many
V: TRBV5-6
D: .
CDR3: CASSLDSYTEAFF
DNA: TGTGCCAGCAGTCTGGACAGTTACACTGAAGCTTTCTTT

J: TRBJ2-1
size: many
V: TRBV7-3
D: TRBD1
CDR3: CASSPFGDREQFF
DNA: TGTGCCAGCAGCCCATTCGGGGACAGGGAGCAGTTCTTC

J: TRBJ1-4
size: few
V: TRBV7-9
D: .
CDR3: CASSLVGRTNEKLFF
DNA: TGTGCCAGCAGCTTAGTGGGTAGAACTAATGAAAAACTGTTTTTT

J: TRBJ1-1
size: .
V: TRBV28
D: .
CDR3: CATKGHINLEAFF
DNA: TGTGCCACCAAAGGGCATATCAACCTTGAAGCTTTCTTT

J: TRBJ1-4
size: .
V: TRBV7-9
D: TRBD1
CDR3: CASSADRGRTNEKLFF
DNA: TGTGCCAGCAGCGCTGACAGGGGGCGAACTAATGAAAAACTGTTTTTT

J: TRBJ1-2
size: many
V: TRBV2
D: .
CDR3: CASSAGPGLGYGYTF
DNA: TGTGCCAGCAGCGCCGGGCCCGGGCTGGGCTATGGCTACACCTTC

J: TRBJ1-1
size: many
V: TRBV19
D: .
CDR3: CASTTGQLMNTEAFF
DNA: TGTGCCAGTACCACCGGACAGCTAATGAACACTGAAGCTTTCTTT

J: TRBJ2-7
size: .
V: TRBV7-9
D: .
CDR3: CASSLARGAHEQYF
DNA: TGTGCCAGCAGCTTAGCGAGGGGGGCCCACGAGCAGTACTTC

J: TRBJ2-2
size: .
V: TRBV28
D: TRBD2
CDR3: CASRGTSGRFPTGELFF
DNA: TGTGCCAGCAGGGGGACTAGCGGGAGGTTTCCCACCGGGGAGCTGTTTTTT

J: TRBJ1-2
size: once
V: TRBV27
D: .
CDR3: CAISVDGAYGYTF
DNA: TGTGCCATCAGTGTAGACGGAGCATATGGCTACACCTTC

J: TRBJ2-7
size: many
V: TRBV6-2/TRBV6-3
D: TRBD2
CDR3: CASSYSSWTSGSYEQYF
DNA: TGTGCCAGCAGTTACTCAAGTTGGACTAGCGGCTCCTACGAGCAGTACTTC

J: TRBJ2-7
size: many
V: TRBV5-1
D: .
CDR3: CASSSLQGTYEQYF
DNA: TGCGCCAGCAGCTCGCTACAGGGTACCTACGAGCAGTACTTC

J: TRBJ1-2
size: .
V: TRBV3-1
D: .
CDR3: CASSQASINGYTF
DNA: TGTGCCAGCAGCCAAGCGTCCATAAATGGCTACACCTTC

J: TRBJ1-1
size: many
V: TRBV28
D: .
CDR3: CATGFPEAFF
DNA: TGTGCCACAGGGTTCCCTGAAGCTTTCTTT

J: TRBJ2-1
size: .
V: TRBV6-2/TRBV6-3
D: TRBD1
CDR3: CASSYPTGKGDNEQFF
DNA: TGTGCCAGCAGTTACCCGACAGGGAAGGGAGACAATGAGCAGTTCTTC

J: TRBJ1-2
size: .
V: TRBV5-1
D: .
CDR3: CASSLALEVRGYTF
DNA: TGCGCCAGCAGCTTGGCCCTTGAAGTTCGTGGCTACACCTTC

J: TRBJ2-1
size: many
V: TRBV28
D: .
CDR3: CASSPIGSYNEQFF
DNA: TGTGCCAGCAGTCCTATCGGCTCCTACAATGAGCAGTTCTTC

J: TRBJ2-1
size: many
V: TRBV2
D: .
CDR3: CASRQGSGEQFF
DNA: TGTGCCAGCAGACAGGGTAGCGGTGAGCAGTTCTTC

J: TRBJ2-7
size: many
V: TRBV11-2
D: .
CDR3: CASSRGVQQYF
DNA: TGTGCCAGCAGCCGTGGGGTACAGCAGTACTTC

J: TRBJ2-5
size: many
V: TRBV7-3
D: .
CDR3: CASSQAGAGPWAQYF
DNA: TGTGCCAGCAGCCAGGCTGGGGCAGGTCCATGGGCCCAGTACTTC

J: TRBJ2-3
size: .
V: TRBV24-1
D: TRBD2
CDR3: CATSGRLAAAETQYF
DNA: TGTGCCACCAGTGGAAGACTAGCGGCCGCTGAGACGCAGTATTTT

J: TRBJ1-1
size: many
V: TRBV2
D: .
CDR3: CASSVVRGLNTEAFF
DNA: TGTGCCAGCAGTGTTGTTCGGGGTTTGAACACTGAAGCTTTCTTT

J: TRBJ2-7
size: many
V: TRBV13
D: .
CDR3: CASSADRAYEQYF
DNA: TGTGCCAGCAGCGCGGACAGAGCCTACGAGCAGTACTTC

J: TRBJ2-2
size: many
V: TRBV6-1
D: .
CDR3: CASSHKGWAGELFF
DNA: TGTGCCAGCAGTCACAAGGGGTGGGCCGGGGAGCTGTTTTTT

J: TRBJ2-2
size: many
V: TRBV12-5
D: .
CDR3: CASAWRPGELFF
DNA: TGTGCTAGTGCCTGGCGTCCTGGGGAGCTGTTTTTT

J: TRBJ1-3
size: .
V: TRBV28
D: .
CDR3: CASSLWRGSGNTIYF
DNA: TGTGCCAGCAGTTTGTGGAGGGGATCTGGAAACACCATATATTTT

J: TRBJ2-7
size: many
V: TRBV10-3
D: TRBD1
CDR3: CAISEGGTGGYEQYF
DNA: TGTGCCATCAGTGAAGGGGGAACAGGGGGCTACGAGCAGTACTTC

J: TRBJ1-5
size: many
V: TRBV12-3/TRBV12-4
D: TRBD1
CDR3: CASSDRGTSPQHF
DNA: TGTGCCAGCAGCGACAGGGGGACAAGCCCCCAGCATTTT

J: TRBJ1-4
size: many
V: TRBV27
D: TRBD1
CDR3: CASKGQEDEKLFF
DNA: TGTGCCAGTAAGGGACAGGAAGACGAAAAACTGTTTTTT

J: TRBJ1-5
size: many
V: TRBV12-3/TRBV12-4
D: .
CDR3: CASSLSWQEGNQPQHF
DNA: TGTGCCAGCAGTTTATCGTGGCAGGAAGGCAATCAGCCCCAGCATTTT

J: TRBJ2-2
size: .
V: TRBV5-1
D: .
CDR3: CASSTEPGLTTGELFF
DNA: TGCGCCAGCAGCACCGAGCCGGGACTCACCACCGGGGAGCTGTTTTTT

J: TRBJ2-7
size: .
V: TRBV19
D: TRBD2
CDR3: CASSSGGPYEQYF
DNA: TGTGCCAGTAGTTCGGGAGGGCCGTACGAGCAGTACTTC

J: TRBJ2-1
size: few
V: TRBV29-1
D: .
CDR3: CSTRDGSDEQFF
DNA: TGCAGCACCCGGGACGGTAGCGATGAGCAGTTCTTC

J: TRBJ2-5
size: many
V: TRBV6-1
D: .
CDR3: CASPDILQETQYF
DNA: TGTGCCAGCCCCGACATACTCCAAGAGACCCAGTACTTC

J: TRBJ1-2
size: .
V: TRBV28
D: .
CDR3: CASSETEPYGYTF
DNA: TGTGCCAGCAGCGAAACGGAGCCCTATGGCTACACCTTC

J: TRBJ2-7
size: .
V: TRBV7-8
D: .
CDR3: CASSPDRYSSYEQYF
DNA: TGTGCCAGCAGCCCCGACAGGTACAGCTCCTACGAGCAGTACTTC

J: TRBJ2-1
size: few
V: TRBV6-1
D: TRBD1
CDR3: CASSNQGAGNEQFF
DNA: TGTGCCAGCAGTAATCAGGGGGCTGGGAATGAGCAGTTCTTC

J: TRBJ1-1
size: .
V: TRBV30
D: .
CDR3: CAWSLGSLNTEAFF
DNA: TGTGCCTGGAGTTTGGGCAGTTTGAACACTGAAGCTTTCTTT